These 30 T cell receptor beta chains were all obtained from the same sample, sequenced in a study of patients and donors after allogeneic stem cell transplantation (dated by TCRdb to 2020 to 2021). Libraries were prepared through RT-PCR. TCRdb shows the sequencer as NextSeq 550. TCRdb cleaned the public reads at Q25 with fastp, built clones with MiXCR and kept in-frame beta chains. Rows are unified per CDR3 protein, each entry keeping the most common DNA and genes. The table for this sample lists hundreds of thousands of distinct CDR3 sequences; approximately 14% of them were counted only once. The biggest ten clones account for under 14% of the sample. Sequenced material: blood, either unsorted or a sorted T cell fraction (not recorded which). The receptors were sampled from a human donor who was either an allogeneic HSCT recipient or a stem cell or donor lymphocyte infusion donor (not recorded which). It is not recorded whose cells these are; they may come from a transplant donor.

The chain carries TRBV27 and TRBJ2-1, with 9 bases that match TRBD1. J lost 3 bases, V lost 5 bases, and 17 bases had no gene match. Germline lookup yields CDR1 MNHEY and CDR2 SMNVEV (reference sequence). This CDR3 region has 19 residues. DNA for the CDR3: TGTGCCAGCAGTACCAAGACAGGGGGGGCGGGAGAAGGCTACAATGAGCAGTTCTTC. The encoded protein is CASSTKTGGAGEGYNEQFF.

The rearrangement links TRBV14 to TRBJ2-3; the D call may be TRBD1 or TRBD2 (5 bases each). CDR3 length: 14 residues. Germline loops: CDR1 SGHDN, CDR2 FVKESK. The germline V and J ends were trimmed by 1 base and 6 bases, with 11 bases remaining between them. In DNA form, the CDR3 reads TGTGCCAGCAGCCAAGCCCGCTGGGGGGATACGCAGTATTTT. Its translation is CASSQARWGDTQYF.

This clonotype was counted ten times or more. This chain links TRBV2 with TRBJ1-6; D is uncertain. Trimming took 8 bases from V and 5 from J, leaving 7 bases between them. The CDR3 is made up of 12 amino acids. Per germline, CDR1 SNHLY and CDR2 FYNNEI. The CDR3 nucleotides read TGTGCCAGCTCCCCCAATAATTCACCCCTCCACTTT. Translating gives CASSPNNSPLHF. Together with reference TRBV2 and TRBJ1-6, the CDR3 gives the full variable domain: EPEVTQTPSHQVTQMGQEVILRCVPISNHLYFYWYRQILGQKVEFLVSFYNNEISEKSEIFDDQFSVERPDGSNFTLKIRSTKLEDSAMYFCASSPNNSPLHFGNGTRLTVT.

V gene TRBV19 combines with J gene TRBJ2-5; maybe TRBD1 (8 bases). The CDR3 consists of 17 residues. Germline V gene sequence: CDR1 LNHDA, CDR2 SQIVND (reference sequence). V lost 3 bases and J 2 bases, leaving 19 bases between the germline ends. The CDR3 protein is CASSIMGGQGAQETQYF. CDR3 nucleotides: TGTGCCAGTAGTATTATGGGAGGGCAGGGGGCTCAAGAGACCCAGTACTTC.

This clonotype was found a few times. The rearrangement uses TRBV2 and TRBJ2-5, with 8 bases that match TRBD2. Germline CDR1 and CDR2: SNHLY and FYNNEI. The CDR3 totals 13 residues. Trimming removed 0 bases from V and 13 bases from J; junction bases left unmatched: 7. CDR3 DNA: TGTGCCAGCAGTGAAGCGATGGGACTAGTTTGGTACTTC. Protein: CASSEAMGLVWYF.

Turning to this clonotype: A read error may produce the germline difference seen at one junction end. The chain couples TRBV3-1 to TRBJ2-2, with 10 bases that match TRBD1. From germline, CDR1 is LGHDT and CDR2 YNNKEL (reference sequence). The length of the CDR3 is 15 residues. CDR3 in DNA: TGTGCCAGCAGGCGACAGGGGGCGAAAACCGGGGAGCTGTTTTTT. It encodes CASRRQGAKTGELFF.

J is TRBJ2-1 and V is TRBV20-1; D not certain. The germline gives CDR1 DFQATT, CDR2 SNEGSKA (reference sequence). The CDR3 covers 10 residues. The CDR3 sequence is CSVPRNEQFF. The CDR3, as DNA: TGCAGCGTCCCCCGCAATGAGCAGTTCTTC.

This clonotype was detected a few times. The chain combines TRBV23-1 with TRBJ2-1, with 7 bases identical to TRBD2. TRBV23-1 is filed as an ORF, its function uncertain. J was trimmed by 8 bases and V by 0 bases; bases with no gene match: 10. This CDR3 spans 16 amino acids. CDR3 sequence: CASSQSEAGWEHEQFF. The CDR3, as DNA: TGCGCCAGCAGTCAATCAGAAGCGGGATGGGAGCATGAGCAGTTCTTC.

This clonotype was detected only a few times. The chain is built from TRBV5-1 and TRBJ2-3; D is undetermined. CDR3 size: 15 residues. Germline CDR1 reads SGHRS; CDR2 reads YFSETQ. V lost 0 bases to trimming and J lost 1 base, with 9 bases between them. This CDR3 reads CASSLEWVGTDTQYF. The CDR3 bases are TGCGCCAGCAGCTTGGAGTGGGTTGGCACAGATACGCAGTATTTT.

Ten or more counts support this clonotype. The chain has TRBV3-1 and TRBJ1-5, with D possibly matching TRBD1 (5 bases). The V end was cut by 3 bases, the J end by 4 bases, with 13 bases between. The V gene's germline CDR1 is LGHDT and CDR2 YNNKEL (reference sequence). The CDR3 runs to 15 residues. The CDR3, as DNA: TGTGCCAGCAGCCAGGGGTGGGGGGATAATCAGCCCCAGCATTTT. Its protein is CASSQGWGDNQPQHF.

The chain joins TRBV20-1 to TRBJ1-2; TRBD1 aligns across 9 bases. Germline V gives CDR1 DFQATT, CDR2 SNEGSKA (reference sequence). The CDR3 consists of 14 residues. V trimming: 0 bases; J trimming: 4 bases; junction bases outside the gene matches: 3. The CDR3 here is CSAREDRGSYGYTF. The CDR3 nucleotides read TGCAGTGCTAGAGAAGACAGGGGGTCCTATGGCTACACCTTC.

This clonotype was seen more than once but under ten times. The chain has TRBV4-1 and TRBJ2-1; TRBD2 aligns across 12 bases. The CDR3 covers 15 residues. V dropped 2 bases and J dropped 9; count of bases not matched to a gene: 5. Germline V gene sequence: CDR1 MGHRA, CDR2 YSYEKL. The CDR3 DNA reads as TGCGCCAGCAGCCAACCCACTAGCGGGGGGATTGAGCAGTTCTTC. Protein product: CASSQPTSGGIEQFF.

The chain carries TRBV6-5 and TRBJ2-3, with 13 bases matching TRBD2. CDR1 and CDR2 (germline): MNHEY, SVGAGI. The CDR3 consists of 18 residues. V dropped 0 bases and J dropped 5; count of bases not matched to a gene: 8. CDR3 DNA sequence: TGTGCCAGCAGTTACTCGGGGCGGACTAGCGGGAGAGGAGATACGCAGTATTTT. Protein product: CASSYSGRTSGRGDTQYF.

V is TRBV5-4 and J is TRBJ2-7, with D uncertain. This CDR3 contains 14 residues. Between the trimmed V and J ends, which lost 6 bases and 0 bases, there was a span of 13 bases. Germline loops: CDR1 SGHNT, CDR2 YYREEE (reference sequence). CDR3 sequence: CASTPGPFSYEQYF. The DNA of the CDR3 is TGTGCCAGCACTCCGGGTCCCTTCTCCTACGAGCAGTACTTC.

The rearrangement links TRBV6-1 to TRBJ2-5, with 7 nucleotides matching TRBD1. The J segment lost 4 bases and the V segment lost 4 bases, leaving 3 bases of the junction unmatched. The CDR3 is 13 amino acids. The germline CDR1 and CDR2 sequences are MNHNS and SASEGT. The CDR3 DNA sequence: TGTGCCAGCAGTGGAAACAGGGGAGAGACCCAGTACTTC. It encodes CASSGNRGETQYF.

The rearrangement joins TRBV12-3 or TRBV12-4 to TRBJ2-5; D is uncertain. V lost 2 bases and J lost 2, with 9 bases in between. CDR3 length: 14 amino acids. CDR3 DNA sequence: TGTGCCAGCAGTTTAAGCACGCTGCAAGAGACCCAGTACTTC. The encoded protein is CASSLSTLQETQYF.

This clonotype was seen at least ten times. The chain employs TRBV11-2 and TRBJ2-1; no definite D call. This CDR3 is built from 11 residues. V lost 4 bases and J 6 bases, leaving 4 bases between the germline ends. The V gene's germline CDR1 is SGHAT and CDR2 FQNNGV. CDR3 amino acids: CASSSLNEQFF. CDR3 bases: TGTGCCAGCAGCTCCCTCAATGAGCAGTTCTTC.

The gene calls are TRBV15 and TRBJ1-1; D unclear. Germline CDR1 LNHNV, CDR2 YYDKDF (reference sequence). Trimming left V 0 bases short and J 4 bases short, with 12 bases between. The CDR3 is made up of 15 amino acids. This CDR3 is CATSRDVRFSTEAFF. In nucleotides, the CDR3 is TGTGCCACCAGCAGAGATGTCAGGTTCTCCACTGAAGCTTTCTTT.

V gene TRBV11-2 combines with J gene TRBJ2-3; 8 positions match TRBD2. The germline V gene has CDR1 SGHAT and CDR2 FQNNGV. The V and J ends lost 0 bases and 0 bases, in that order; junction bases with no gene match: 8. This CDR3 region has 18 residues. The CDR3 region is CASSLDPAGVSSTDTQYF. In DNA form, the CDR3 reads TGTGCCAGCAGCTTAGATCCAGCGGGGGTGTCTAGCACAGATACGCAGTATTTT. Together with reference TRBV11-2 and TRBJ2-3, the CDR3 gives the full variable domain: EAGVAQSPRYKIIEKRQSVAFWCNPISGHATLYWYQQILGQGPKLLIQFQNNGVVDDSQLPKDRFSAERLKGVDSTLKIQPAKLEDSAVYLCASSLDPAGVSSTDTQYFGPGTRLTVL.

This clonotype showed up many times. V is TRBV6-1 and J is TRBJ2-5; 7 bases map to TRBD2. Germline CDR1 MNHNS, CDR2 SASEGT. The CDR3 consists of 14 residues. The trim removed 7 bases at V and 5 bases at J, leaving 10 bases unmatched. The CDR3 here is CASNRREGRETQYF. The CDR3 nucleotides are TGTGCCAGCAATCGGAGGGAGGGCCGCGAGACCCAGTACTTC.

The chain has TRBV5-1 and TRBJ1-3; TRBD1 agrees at 10 bases. Germline V gives CDR1 SGHRS, CDR2 YFSETQ. The CDR3 sequence is 15 residues long. The V segment lost 4 bases and the J segment 3 bases; nucleotides outside the gene matches: 4. CDR3 DNA sequence: TGCGCCAGCAGCGTGGGACAGGGGTTTGGAAACACCATATATTTT. This encodes CASSVGQGFGNTIYF. Full variable domain (rest looked up from reference TRBV5-1 and TRBJ1-3): KAGVTQTPRYLIKTRGQQVTLSCSPISGHRSVSWYQQTPGQGLQFLFEYFSETQRNKGNFPGRFSGRQFSNSRSEMNVSTLELGDSALYLCASSVGQGFGNTIYFGEGSWLTVV.

This clonotype was counted a few times. The chain has TRBV4-2 and TRBJ2-5; 10 bases fit TRBD2. Germline trimming cut 0 bases from V and 4 bases from J; bases unmatched to any gene: 8. Germline loops: CDR1 LGHNA, CDR2 YNFKEQ. The CDR3 consists of 17 residues. The CDR3: CASSQDPSGGPRETQYF. The CDR3 bases are TGTGCCAGCAGCCAAGATCCTAGCGGGGGACCTAGAGAGACCCAGTACTTC.

This clonotype was observed a handful of times. The chain combines TRBV3-1 with TRBJ2-1; the match to TRBD2 covers 10 bases. Germline-derived CDR1 and CDR2 are LGHDT and YNNKEL (reference sequence). The junction had 8 bases not matched to a gene; V was cut back by 3 bases and J by 3 bases. CDR3 length: 17 residues. The CDR3 loop reads CASSQSGRAPGYNEQFF. In nucleotides, the CDR3 is TGTGCCAGCAGCCAGAGCGGGAGGGCACCCGGCTACAATGAGCAGTTCTTC.

This clonotype was recorded a few times. This rearrangement joins TRBV4-3 to TRBJ1-5; D perhaps matches TRBD1 (6 bases). The germline V gene encodes CDR1 LGHNA and CDR2 YSLEER. Trimming stripped 0 bases from V and 4 bases from J, with 10 bases between. This CDR3 spans 15 amino acids. The CDR3 DNA reads as TGCGCCAGCAGCCAAGAACTAGGGGGGAATCAGCCCCAGCATTTT. It yields the protein CASSQELGGNQPQHF.

The chain carries TRBV25-1 and TRBJ2-1; TRBD2 agrees at 7 bases. This CDR3 contains 16 residues. Trimming removed 3 bases from V and 1 base from J; junction bases left unmatched: 6. Germline CDR1 and CDR2: MGHDK and SYGVNS. The CDR3 region has the DNA TGTGCCAGCAGTGAGGGAGGGAAGGGATCCTACAATGAGCAGTTCTTC. It encodes CASSEGGKGSYNEQFF.

In this sample, this clonotype turned up many times. The V call is TRBV5-5, the J call TRBJ1-1; weak D call: TRBD1 (6 bases). The CDR3 is made up of 13 amino acids. Germline V gene lookup returns CDR1 SGHKS and CDR2 YYEKEE (reference sequence). V was cut by 4 bases and J by 1 base, with 8 bases left in between. The CDR3 protein is CASSIQGNTEAFF. CDR3 in DNA: TGTGCCAGCAGCATACAGGGGAACACTGAAGCTTTCTTT. Full variable domain (outside the CDR3, taken from reference TRBV5-5 and TRBJ1-1): DAGVTQSPTHLIKTRGQQVTLRCSPISGHKSVSWYQQVLGQGPQFIFQYYEKEERGRGNFPDRFSARQFPNYSSELNVNALLLGDSALYLCASSIQGNTEAFFGQGTRLTVV.

The rearrangement links TRBV18 to TRBJ1-2; D not resolved. The CDR3 is made up of 15 amino acids. The V and J ends lost 2 bases and 4 bases respectively, with 14 bases between them. Per germline, CDR1 KGHSH and CDR2 LQKENI. In DNA, the CDR3 is TGTGCCAGCTCACCAGAGGCTTCCCAGCCCTATGGCTACACCTTC. It codes for CASSPEASQPYGYTF.

This clonotype has a handful of counts. This rearrangement joins TRBV7-9 to TRBJ2-1, with 8 bases that match TRBD2. V trimming: 5 bases; J trimming: 10 bases; junction bases outside the gene matches: 10. Germline lookup yields CDR1 SEHNR and CDR2 FQNEAQ (reference sequence). CDR3 length equals 14 residues. This chain's CDR3 is CASSRGGLEIEQFF. The CDR3 nucleotides read TGTGCCAGCAGCCGGGGGGGCCTAGAAATCGAGCAGTTCTTC. The whole variable domain, filled in from reference TRBV7-9 and TRBJ2-1, reads DTGVSQNPRHKITKRGQNVTFRCDPISEHNRLYWYRQTLGQGPEFLTYFQNEAQLEKSRLLSDRFSAERPKGSFSTLEIQRTEQGDSAMYLCASSRGGLEIEQFFGPGTRLTVL.

This clonotype was detected a few times. This chain uses TRBV18 with TRBJ1-1; the D gene is possibly TRBD1 (5 bases). There are 14 residues in the CDR3. V was clipped by 6 bases and J by 7 bases, with 18 bases between them. The germline V gene has CDR1 KGHSH and CDR2 LQKENI. The CDR3, as DNA: TGTGCCAGCTCGCTGAGGGGAGACGACGGTGAAGCTTTCTTT. This encodes CASSLRGDDGEAFF.

At least ten counts were recorded for this clonotype. V gene TRBV9 combines with J gene TRBJ2-7; tentatively, D is TRBD1 or TRBD2 (5 bases each). This CDR3 spans 14 amino acids. The germline V gene has CDR1 SGDLS and CDR2 YYNGEE. Trimming removed 0 bases from V and 2 bases from J, with 9 bases in between. CDR3 DNA: TGTGCCAGCAGCGTAGCTGGGGGAACCTACGAGCAGTACTTC. Its protein is CASSVAGGTYEQYF.